This entry concerns a single TCR beta chain. CDR3 length: 19 residues. V dropped 0 bases and J dropped 1; count of bases not matched to a gene: 11. Germline CDR1 and CDR2: SGDLS and YYNGEE. The sample originates from a study of cytomegalovirus exposure and HLA in healthy donors. Researchers ran the PCR with 60 Vbeta and 13 Jbeta primers. Some clones are missing from TCRdb's copy, which holds only in-frame ones; the method was immunoSEQ multiplex PCR. The data show nearly 80,000 clones, 79% seen once. The TCR sequence derives from a woman in her thirties or forties in good health and CMV-seropositive. This chain connects TRBV9 to TRBJ2-2; 8 bases line up with TRBD2. The material sequenced was PBMCs. CDR3 residues: CASSVGAGGPSWNTGELFF. CDR3 bases: TGTGCCAGCAGCGTAGGTGCGGGAGGCCCCTCCTGGAACACCGGGGAGCTGTTTTTT.